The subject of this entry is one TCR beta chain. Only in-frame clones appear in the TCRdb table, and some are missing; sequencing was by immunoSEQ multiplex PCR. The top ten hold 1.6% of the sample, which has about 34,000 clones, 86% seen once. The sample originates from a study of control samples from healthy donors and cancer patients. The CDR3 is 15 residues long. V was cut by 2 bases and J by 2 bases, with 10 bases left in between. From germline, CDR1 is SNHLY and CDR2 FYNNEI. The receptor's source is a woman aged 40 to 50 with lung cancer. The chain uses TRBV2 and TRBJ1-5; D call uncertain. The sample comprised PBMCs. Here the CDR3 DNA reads TGTGCCAGCAGTGAATTTGGCCGCGGCAATCAGCCCCAGCATTTT. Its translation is CASSEFGRGNQPQHF.